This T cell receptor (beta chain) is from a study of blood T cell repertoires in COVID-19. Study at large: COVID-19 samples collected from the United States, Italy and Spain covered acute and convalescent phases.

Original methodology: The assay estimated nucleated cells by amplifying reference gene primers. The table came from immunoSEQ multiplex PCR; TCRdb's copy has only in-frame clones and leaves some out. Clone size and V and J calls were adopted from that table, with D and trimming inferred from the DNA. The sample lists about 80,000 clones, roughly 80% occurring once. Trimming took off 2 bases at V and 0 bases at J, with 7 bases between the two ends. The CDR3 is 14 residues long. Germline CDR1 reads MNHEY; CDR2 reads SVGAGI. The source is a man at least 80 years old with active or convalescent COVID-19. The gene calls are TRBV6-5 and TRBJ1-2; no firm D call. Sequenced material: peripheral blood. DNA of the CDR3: TGTGCCAGCAGTTACGGGAGAGCTAACTATGGCTACACCTTC. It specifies CASSYGRANYGYTF.